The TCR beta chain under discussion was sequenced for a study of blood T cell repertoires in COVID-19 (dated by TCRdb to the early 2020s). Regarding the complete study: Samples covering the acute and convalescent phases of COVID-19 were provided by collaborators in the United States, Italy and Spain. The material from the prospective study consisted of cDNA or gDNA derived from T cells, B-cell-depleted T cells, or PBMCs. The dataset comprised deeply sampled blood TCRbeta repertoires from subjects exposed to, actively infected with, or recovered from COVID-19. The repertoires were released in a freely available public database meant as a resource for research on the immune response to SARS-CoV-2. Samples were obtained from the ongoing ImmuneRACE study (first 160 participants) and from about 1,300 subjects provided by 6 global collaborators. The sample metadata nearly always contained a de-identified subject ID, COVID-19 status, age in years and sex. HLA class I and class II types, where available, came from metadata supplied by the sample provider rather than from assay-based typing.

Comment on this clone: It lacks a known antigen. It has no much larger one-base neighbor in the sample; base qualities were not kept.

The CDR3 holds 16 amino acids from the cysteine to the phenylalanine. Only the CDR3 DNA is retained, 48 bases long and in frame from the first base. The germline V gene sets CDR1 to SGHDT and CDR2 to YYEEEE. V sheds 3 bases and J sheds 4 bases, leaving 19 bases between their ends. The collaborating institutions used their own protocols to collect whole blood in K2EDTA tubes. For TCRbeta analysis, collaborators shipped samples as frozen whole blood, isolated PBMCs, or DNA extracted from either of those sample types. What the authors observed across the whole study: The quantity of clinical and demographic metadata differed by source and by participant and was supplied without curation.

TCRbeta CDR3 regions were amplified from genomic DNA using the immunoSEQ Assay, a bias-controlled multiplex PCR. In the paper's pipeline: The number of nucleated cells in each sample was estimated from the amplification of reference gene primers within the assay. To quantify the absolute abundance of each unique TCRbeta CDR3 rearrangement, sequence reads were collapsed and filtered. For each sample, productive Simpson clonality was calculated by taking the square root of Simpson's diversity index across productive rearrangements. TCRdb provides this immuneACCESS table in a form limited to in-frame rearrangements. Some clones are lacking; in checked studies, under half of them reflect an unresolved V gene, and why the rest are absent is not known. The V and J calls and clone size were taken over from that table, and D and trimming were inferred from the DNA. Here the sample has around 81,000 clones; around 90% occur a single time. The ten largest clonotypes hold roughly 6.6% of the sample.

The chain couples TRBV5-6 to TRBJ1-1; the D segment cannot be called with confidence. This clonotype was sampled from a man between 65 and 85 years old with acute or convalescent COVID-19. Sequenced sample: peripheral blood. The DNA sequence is TGTGCCAGCAGCTCGCCGGGGTGGGGATTGACCACTGAAGCTTTCTTT. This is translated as CASSSPGWGLTTEAFF.